Listed below are T cell receptor beta chains from one sample, sequenced in a study of T cells in Graves' hyperthyroidism and ophthalmopathy. MiXCR, applied by TCRdb to the multiplex PCR reads, yields one record per CDR3 protein. Of 700,000 to 950,000 distinct CDR3 sequences listed, roughly a third are singletons. Sequencing was performed on blood. The receptors were gathered from a woman in her forties with Graves' hyperthyroidism. Both conserved end residues are part of each CDR3. The D gene is left open where the match is weak. Some rows mark clone size as missing; the rest say once, few, many or name a class of expanded clone.

TRBJ2-6 TRBV4-1 . . CASSQPTGGANVLTF TGCGCCAGCAGCCAACCAACCGGAGGGGCCAACGTCCTGACTTTC
TRBJ1-1 TRBV15 . . CAASREGPSNTEAFF TGTGCCGCCAGCAGAGAAGGTCCGTCGAACACTGAAGCTTTCTTT
TRBJ2-5 TRBV20-1 many . CSARPYMYGDQETQYF TGCAGTGCTAGACCATACATGTACGGGGACCAAGAGACCCAGTACTTC
TRBJ2-2 TRBV5-6 . . CASSLQPLRTGELFF TGTGCCAGCAGCTTGCAGCCCCTGCGGACCGGGGAGCTGTTTTTT
TRBJ2-5 TRBV7-2 . . CASSEQGRVETQYF TGTGCCAGCAGCGAACAGGGCAGGGTAGAGACCCAGTACTTC
TRBJ2-7 TRBV24-1 . . CATSDGGEQYF TGTGCCACCAGTGATGGGGGAGAGCAGTACTTC
TRBJ1-5 TRBV10-3 . . CASSLEGWTSNQPQHF TGTGCCAGCAGCTTAGAAGGATGGACCAGCAATCAGCCCCAGCATTTT
TRBJ2-5 TRBV20-1 . . CSASTTVETQYF TGCAGTGCTAGTACGACAGTGGAGACCCAGTACTTC
TRBJ1-3 TRBV7-9 . . CASSRTRGSENSGNTIYF TGTGCCAGCAGCCGAACCCGAGGCTCCGAAAACTCTGGAAACACCATATATTTT
TRBJ2-2 TRBV27 . TRBD1 CASSLIGTGPNTGELFF TGTGCCAGCAGTTTGATTGGGACAGGGCCGAACACCGGGGAGCTGTTTTTT
TRBJ1-2 TRBV6-6 many . CASSAILYGYTF TGTGCCAGCAGTGCGATCCTTTATGGCTACACCTTC
TRBJ1-2 TRBV11-2 few . CASSLDLPSRKGDGYTF TGTGCCAGCAGCTTAGATCTCCCCAGTCGAAAGGGTGATGGCTACACCTTC
TRBJ1-5 TRBV12-3/TRBV12-4 few . CASSQDWSVDSNQPQHF TGTGCCAGCAGCCAAGATTGGTCCGTCGATAGCAATCAGCCCCAGCATTTT
TRBJ2-1 TRBV7-9 . TRBD1 CASSSLIQGQGGNEQFF TGTGCCAGCAGCTCCCTAATCCAGGGACAGGGAGGGAATGAGCAGTTCTTC
TRBJ1-2 TRBV29-1 many . CSVEEHEGYTF TGCAGCGTTGAGGAACATGAGGGCTACACCTTC
TRBJ1-1 TRBV7-2 few . CASSLGPRRGDTEAFF TGTGCCAGCAGCCTCGGGCCCAGGAGGGGGGACACTGAAGCTTTCTTT
TRBJ2-7 TRBV7-8 . . CASSARADYEQYF TGTGCCAGCAGCGCCAGGGCCGACTACGAGCAGTACTTC
TRBJ1-6 TRBV4-3 few . CASSPAGGRVDSPLHF TGCGCCAGCAGCCCAGCGGGGGGGCGCGTTGATTCACCCCTCCACTTT
TRBJ2-7 TRBV6-1 few TRBD1 CAISGVPTGPYEQYF TGTGCCATCAGTGGGGTACCGACAGGGCCCTACGAGCAGTACTTC
TRBJ2-7 TRBV7-9 many . CASSSWTDTYEQYF TGTGCCAGCAGCTCTTGGACAGATACCTACGAGCAGTACTTC
TRBJ2-7 TRBV20-1 . TRBD1 CSASGTDPYEQYF TGCAGTGCTTCCGGGACAGACCCCTACGAGCAGTACTTC
TRBJ1-2 TRBV25-1 . . CASSPDLFNYGYTF TGCGCCAGCAGCCCAGACCTATTTAACTATGGCTACACCTTC
TRBJ1-3 TRBV7-9 many . CASSPVRPPSF TGTGCCAGCAGCCCAGTGAGGCCTCCGTCATTT
TRBJ1-4 TRBV29-1 many . CSGAGTTNEKLFF TGCAGCGGGGCAGGGACCACTAATGAAAAACTGTTTTTT
TRBJ1-2 TRBV5-1 many . CASSLVDGSPYYGYTF TGCGCCAGCAGCTTAGTCGATGGGTCTCCCTACTATGGCTACACCTTC
TRBJ2-2 TRBV7-9 many . CASSLVDTGELFF TGTGCCAGCAGCTTGGTAGACACCGGGGAGCTGTTTTTT
TRBJ2-2 TRBV6-2/TRBV6-3 . TRBD2 CASRQRLAGGGEELFF TGTGCCAGCAGACAGAGGCTAGCGGGGGGAGGAGAGGAGCTGTTTTTT
TRBJ1-1 TRBV28 . . CASSQQGIGTEAFF TGTGCCAGCAGCCAACAGGGTATTGGGACTGAAGCTTTCTTT
TRBJ2-7 TRBV29-1 many . CSVEVGGYEQYF TGCAGCGTTGAAGTGGGGGGTTACGAGCAGTACTTC
TRBJ2-7 TRBV20-1 many . CSAKSLDYYEQYF TGCAGTGCAAAAAGCCTGGATTACTACGAGCAGTACTTC
TRBJ1-1 TRBV6-5 few TRBD1 CASRVLTGTGGDASEAFF TGTGCCAGCAGAGTCCTGACCGGGACAGGGGGCGATGCGAGTGAAGCTTTCTTT
TRBJ1-1 TRBV20-1 many TRBD1 CSARQGADTEAFF TGCAGTGCTAGGCAGGGGGCGGACACTGAAGCTTTCTTT
TRBJ1-1 TRBV29-1 many . CSVGQRTFF TGCAGCGTTGGTCAGCGGACTTTCTTT
TRBJ2-7 TRBV6-6 . TRBD2 CASSEGTSGRYEQYF TGTGCCAGCAGTGAGGGGACTAGCGGGAGATACGAGCAGTACTTC
TRBJ2-5 TRBV7-9 few . CASTRVERAIQETQYF TGTGCCAGCACGCGGGTGGAACGGGCGATACAAGAGACCCAGTACTTC
TRBJ1-1 TRBV12-3/TRBV12-4 few . CASSLNRDNTEAFF TGTGCCAGCAGTTTGAACAGGGATAACACTGAAGCTTTCTTT
TRBJ2-7 TRBV13 . . CASSYSVTDNPYEQYF TGTGCCAGCAGTTACTCCGTGACCGATAACCCCTACGAGCAGTACTTC
TRBJ2-2 TRBV5-4 . TRBD2 CASSHQGGENTGELFF TGTGCCAGCAGTCATCAGGGAGGGGAGAACACCGGGGAGCTGTTTTTT
TRBJ2-7 TRBV5-1 . . CASRAYEQYF TGCGCCAGCAGAGCCTACGAGCAGTACTTC
TRBJ1-5 TRBV15 . TRBD1 CATSSMGQGVSQPQHF TGTGCCACCAGCAGCATGGGACAGGGGGTGAGTCAGCCCCAGCATTTT
TRBJ1-1 TRBV29-1 . TRBD1 CSVDWGQGGGTEAFF TGCAGCGTTGATTGGGGACAGGGAGGAGGCACTGAAGCTTTCTTT
TRBJ1-2 TRBV5-1 . . CASSLAGEASYGYTF TGCGCCAGCAGCTTGGCCGGGGAGGCGTCCTATGGCTACACCTTC
TRBJ1-6 TRBV10-3 . . CAISSELGISPLHF TGTGCCATCAGTTCGGAACTGGGAATTTCACCCCTCCACTTT
TRBJ1-1 TRBV13 few . CASSLRVQLNTEAFF TGTGCCAGCAGCTTGAGAGTACAGCTGAACACTGAAGCTTTCTTT
TRBJ2-7 TRBV20-1 . TRBD2 CSARVLAGFYEQYF TGCAGTGCTAGAGTACTAGCGGGGTTCTACGAGCAGTACTTC
TRBJ1-5 TRBV6-5 many . CASSYSRGNQPQHF TGTGCCAGCAGTTACTCGAGGGGCAATCAGCCCCAGCATTTT
TRBJ2-5 TRBV6-2/TRBV6-3 . . CASSYPTRSDQETQYF TGTGCCAGCAGTTACCCTACTCGGAGTGACCAAGAGACCCAGTACTTC
TRBJ2-7 TRBV4-3 . TRBD1 CASSQPTGNEQYF TGCGCCAGCAGCCAACCGACAGGGAACGAGCAGTACTTC
TRBJ2-7 TRBV10-3 . . CAISGPGTRSYEQYF TGTGCCATCAGTGGACCCGGGACCCGCTCCTACGAGCAGTACTTC
TRBJ1-4 TRBV15 . . CATSRVDSLEGLFF TGTGCCACCAGCAGAGTAGACAGCCTTGAGGGACTGTTTTTT
TRBJ2-7 TRBV11-2 many TRBD2 CASSLGGLEQYF TGTGCCAGCAGCTTAGGGGGACTAGAGCAGTACTTC
TRBJ2-2 TRBV7-8 few . CASSLAGVLGTGELFF TGTGCCAGCAGCTTAGCGGGGGTTCTGGGCACCGGGGAGCTGTTTTTT
TRBJ1-1 TRBV5-1 few . CASSRGTSNTEAFF TGCGCCAGCAGCAGAGGGACGTCCAACACTGAAGCTTTCTTT
TRBJ2-4 TRBV10-3 few . CAISQAKEDIQYF TGTGCCATCAGTCAAGCCAAAGAGGACATTCAGTACTTC
TRBJ1-1 TRBV12-3/TRBV12-4 . TRBD1 CASSSLDRGSEAFF TGTGCCAGCAGTTCCCTGGACAGGGGCAGTGAAGCTTTCTTT
TRBJ2-5 TRBV24-1 . . CATSDTQETQCF TGTGCCACCAGTGACACCCAGGAGACCCAGTGCTTC
TRBJ2-5 TRBV5-8 many . CASSLRGMEETQYF TGTGCCAGCAGCTTGCGGGGGATGGAAGAGACCCAGTACTTC
TRBJ2-7 TRBV28 few . CASSRGHQSYEQYF TGTGCCAGCAGTCGGGGACACCAATCCTACGAGCAGTACTTC